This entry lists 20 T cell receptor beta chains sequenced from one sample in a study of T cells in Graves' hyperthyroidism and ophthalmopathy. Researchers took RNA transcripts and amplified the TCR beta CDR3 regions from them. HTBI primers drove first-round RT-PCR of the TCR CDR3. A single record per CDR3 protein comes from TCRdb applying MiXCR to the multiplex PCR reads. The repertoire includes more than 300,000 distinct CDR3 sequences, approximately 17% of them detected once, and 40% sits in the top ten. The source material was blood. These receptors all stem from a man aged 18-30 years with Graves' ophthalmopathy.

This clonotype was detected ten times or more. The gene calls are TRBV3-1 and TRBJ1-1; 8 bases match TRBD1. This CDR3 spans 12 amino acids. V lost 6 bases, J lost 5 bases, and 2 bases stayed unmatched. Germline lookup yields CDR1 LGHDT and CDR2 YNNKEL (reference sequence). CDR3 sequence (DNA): TGTGCCAGCAGACAGGGGGTTACTGAAGCTTTCTTT. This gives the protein CASRQGVTEAFF.

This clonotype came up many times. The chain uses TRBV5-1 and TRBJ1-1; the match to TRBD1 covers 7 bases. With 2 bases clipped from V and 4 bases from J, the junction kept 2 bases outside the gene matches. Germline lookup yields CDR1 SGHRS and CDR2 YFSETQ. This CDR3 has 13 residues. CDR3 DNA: TGCGCCAGCAGCTTCCGACAGGGCACTGAAGCTTTCTTT. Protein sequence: CASSFRQGTEAFF.

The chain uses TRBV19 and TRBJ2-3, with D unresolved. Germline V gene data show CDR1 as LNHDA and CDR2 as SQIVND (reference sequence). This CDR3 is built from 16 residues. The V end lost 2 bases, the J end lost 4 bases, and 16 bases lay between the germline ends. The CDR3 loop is CASSIRAGGMADTQYF. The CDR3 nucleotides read TGTGCCAGTAGTATACGGGCTGGTGGAATGGCAGATACGCAGTATTTT.

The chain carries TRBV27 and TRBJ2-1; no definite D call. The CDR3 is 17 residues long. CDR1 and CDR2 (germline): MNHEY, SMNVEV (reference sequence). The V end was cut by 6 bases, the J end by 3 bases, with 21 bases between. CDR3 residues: CASSHPHADENYNEQFF. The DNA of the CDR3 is TGTGCCAGCAGCCATCCCCATGCGGACGAGAACTACAATGAGCAGTTCTTC.

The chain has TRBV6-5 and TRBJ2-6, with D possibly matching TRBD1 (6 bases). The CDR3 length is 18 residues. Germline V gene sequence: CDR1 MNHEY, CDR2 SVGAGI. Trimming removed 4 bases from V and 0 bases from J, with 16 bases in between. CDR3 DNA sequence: TGTGCCAGCAGTTCCTGGACAGACCTAGACTCTGGGGCCAACGTCCTGACTTTC. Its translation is CASSSWTDLDSGANVLTF.

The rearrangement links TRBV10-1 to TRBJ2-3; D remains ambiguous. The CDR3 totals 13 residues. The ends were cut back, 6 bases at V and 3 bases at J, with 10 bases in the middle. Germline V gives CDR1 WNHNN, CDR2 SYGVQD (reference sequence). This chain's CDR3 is CASRATLTDTQYF. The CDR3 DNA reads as TGCGCCAGCAGGGCCACACTTACAGATACGCAGTATTTT.

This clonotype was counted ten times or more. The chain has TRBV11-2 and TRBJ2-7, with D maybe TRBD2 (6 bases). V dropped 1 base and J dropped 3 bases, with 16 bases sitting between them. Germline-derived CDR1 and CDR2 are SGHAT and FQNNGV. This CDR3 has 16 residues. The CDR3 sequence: CASSLGPKPGDYEQYF. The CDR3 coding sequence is TGTGCCAGCAGCTTAGGTCCCAAACCGGGGGACTACGAGCAGTACTTC.

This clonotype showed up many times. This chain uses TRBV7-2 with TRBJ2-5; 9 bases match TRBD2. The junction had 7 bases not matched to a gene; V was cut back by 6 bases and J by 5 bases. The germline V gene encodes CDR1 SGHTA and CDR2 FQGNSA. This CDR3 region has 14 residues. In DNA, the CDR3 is TGTGCCAGCAGAGTTAGCGGGGGTGGGGAGACCCAGTACTTC. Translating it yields CASRVSGGGETQYF.

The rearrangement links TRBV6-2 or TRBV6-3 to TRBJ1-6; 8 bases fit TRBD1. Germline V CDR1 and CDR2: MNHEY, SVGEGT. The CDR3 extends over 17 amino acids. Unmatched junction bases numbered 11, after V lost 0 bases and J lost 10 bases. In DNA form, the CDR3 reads TGTGCCAGCAGTTACTCGGACCAGGGGGCTGGGAGATCACCCCTCCACTTT. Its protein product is CASSYSDQGAGRSPLHF.

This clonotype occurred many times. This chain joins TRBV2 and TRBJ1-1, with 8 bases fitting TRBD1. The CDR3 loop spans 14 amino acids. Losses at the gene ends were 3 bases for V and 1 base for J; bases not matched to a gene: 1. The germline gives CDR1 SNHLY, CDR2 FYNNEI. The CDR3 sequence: CASSEDRANTEAFF. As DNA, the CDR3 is TGTGCCAGCAGTGAGGACAGGGCGAACACTGAAGCTTTCTTT.

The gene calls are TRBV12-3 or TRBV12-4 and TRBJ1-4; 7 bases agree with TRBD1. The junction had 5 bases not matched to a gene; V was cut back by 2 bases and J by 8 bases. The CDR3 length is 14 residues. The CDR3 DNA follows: TGTGCCAGCAGTTTACGAGGGGGCATGGAAAAACTGTTTTTT. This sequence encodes CASSLRGGMEKLFF.

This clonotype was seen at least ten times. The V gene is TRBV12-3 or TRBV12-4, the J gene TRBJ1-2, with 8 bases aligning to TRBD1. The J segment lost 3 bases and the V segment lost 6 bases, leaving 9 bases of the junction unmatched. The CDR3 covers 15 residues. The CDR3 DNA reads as TGTGCCAGCAGACACTACGGACAGGGAGACTATGGCTACACCTTC. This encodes CASRHYGQGDYGYTF.

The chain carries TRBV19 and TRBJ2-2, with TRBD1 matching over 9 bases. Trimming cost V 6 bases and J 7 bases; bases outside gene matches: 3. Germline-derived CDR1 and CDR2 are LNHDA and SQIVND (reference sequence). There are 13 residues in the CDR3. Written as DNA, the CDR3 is TGTGCCAGTAGCGGACAGGGGATCGGGGAGCTGTTTTTT. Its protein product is CASSGQGIGELFF. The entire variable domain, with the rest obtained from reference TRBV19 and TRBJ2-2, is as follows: DGGITQSPKYLFRKEGQNVTLSCEQNLNHDAMYWYRQDPGQGLRLIYYSQIVNDFQKGDIAEGYSVSREKKESFPLTVTSAQKNPTAFYLCASSGQGIGELFFGEGSRLTVL.

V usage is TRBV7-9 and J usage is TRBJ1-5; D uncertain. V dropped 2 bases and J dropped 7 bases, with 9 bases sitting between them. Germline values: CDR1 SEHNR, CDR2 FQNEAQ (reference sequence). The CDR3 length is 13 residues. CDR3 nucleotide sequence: TGTGCCAGCAGCTTACAGTCTGGGCAGCCCCAGCATTTT. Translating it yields CASSLQSGQPQHF.

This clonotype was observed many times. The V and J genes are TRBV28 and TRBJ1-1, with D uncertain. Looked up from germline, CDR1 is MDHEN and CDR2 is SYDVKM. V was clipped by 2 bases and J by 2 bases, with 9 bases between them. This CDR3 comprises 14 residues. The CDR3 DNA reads TGTGCCAGCAGTTTAGTTTCTCCAAACACTGAAGCTTTCTTT. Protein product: CASSLVSPNTEAFF.

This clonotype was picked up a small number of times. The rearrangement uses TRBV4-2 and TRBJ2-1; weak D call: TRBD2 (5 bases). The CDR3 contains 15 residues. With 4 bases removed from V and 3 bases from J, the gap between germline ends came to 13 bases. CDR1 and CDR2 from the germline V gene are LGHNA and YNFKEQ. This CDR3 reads CASSPLREGYNEQFF. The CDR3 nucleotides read TGTGCCAGCAGCCCCCTCCGCGAGGGCTACAATGAGCAGTTCTTC.

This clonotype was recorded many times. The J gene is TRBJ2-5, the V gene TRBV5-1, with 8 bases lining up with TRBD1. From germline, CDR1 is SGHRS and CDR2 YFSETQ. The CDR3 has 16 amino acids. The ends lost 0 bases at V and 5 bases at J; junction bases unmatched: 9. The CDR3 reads CASSLATGTGGETQYF. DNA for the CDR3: TGCGCCAGCAGCTTGGCCACCGGGACAGGAGGGGAGACCCAGTACTTC.

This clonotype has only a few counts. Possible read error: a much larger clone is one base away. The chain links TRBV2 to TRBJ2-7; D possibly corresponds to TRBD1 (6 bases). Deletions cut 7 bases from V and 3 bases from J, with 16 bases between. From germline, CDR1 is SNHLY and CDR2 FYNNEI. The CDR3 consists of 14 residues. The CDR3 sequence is CASTMTGPHYEQYF. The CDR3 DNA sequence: TGTGCCAGCACTATGACAGGTCCTCACTACGAGCAGTACTTC.

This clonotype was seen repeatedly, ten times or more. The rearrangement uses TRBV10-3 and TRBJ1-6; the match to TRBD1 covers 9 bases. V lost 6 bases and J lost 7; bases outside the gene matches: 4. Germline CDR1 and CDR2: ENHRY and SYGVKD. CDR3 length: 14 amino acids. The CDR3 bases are TGTGCCATCAGCGACAGGGGGTTAAATTCACCCCTCCACTTT. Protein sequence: CAISDRGLNSPLHF.

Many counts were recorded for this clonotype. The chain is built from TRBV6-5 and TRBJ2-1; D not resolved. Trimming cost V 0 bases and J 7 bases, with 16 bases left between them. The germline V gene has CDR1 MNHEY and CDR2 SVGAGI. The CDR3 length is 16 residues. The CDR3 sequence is CASSYSVAMVRNEQFF. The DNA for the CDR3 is TGTGCCAGCAGTTACTCCGTCGCGATGGTTCGGAATGAGCAGTTCTTC.